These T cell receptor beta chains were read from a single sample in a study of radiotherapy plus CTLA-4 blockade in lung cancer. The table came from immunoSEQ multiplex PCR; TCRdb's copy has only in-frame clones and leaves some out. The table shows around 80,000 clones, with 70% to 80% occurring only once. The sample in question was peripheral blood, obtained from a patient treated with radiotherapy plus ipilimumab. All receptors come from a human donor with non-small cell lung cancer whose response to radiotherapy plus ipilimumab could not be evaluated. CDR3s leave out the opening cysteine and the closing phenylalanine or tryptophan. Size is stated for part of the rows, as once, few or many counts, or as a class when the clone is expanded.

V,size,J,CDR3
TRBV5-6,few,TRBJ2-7,ASSLPSGAYEQY
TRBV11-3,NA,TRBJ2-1,ASSLAHLEQF
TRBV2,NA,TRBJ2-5,ASSDLFRGAGETQY
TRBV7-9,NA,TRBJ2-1,ASSLGTSGRAEQF
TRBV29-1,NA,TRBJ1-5,SFSPTGSHQPQH
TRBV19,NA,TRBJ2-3,ASSMGGLAGPDTQY
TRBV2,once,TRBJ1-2,ASSRDAAAGGYT
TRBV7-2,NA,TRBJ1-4,ASSSQTGGHEKLF
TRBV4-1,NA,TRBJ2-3,ASSQVQRGGQEDTQY
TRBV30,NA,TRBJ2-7,AWSVRDRGGYEQY
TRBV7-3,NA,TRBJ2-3,ASSSGEWGGTDTQY
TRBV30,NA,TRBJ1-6,AWSSQNNSPLH
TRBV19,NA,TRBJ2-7,ASSRPGSTYEQY
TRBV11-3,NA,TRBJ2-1,ASSLAGGVGNEQF
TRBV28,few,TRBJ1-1,ASSPIYRAGNTEAF
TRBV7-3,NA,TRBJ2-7,ASSPTSNYEQY
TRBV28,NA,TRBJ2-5,ASSFLLEQY
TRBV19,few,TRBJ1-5,ASSYRALTNSNQPQH
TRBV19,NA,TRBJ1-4,ASSTPGLSGEKLF
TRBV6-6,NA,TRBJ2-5,ASSPYLGLVRETQY
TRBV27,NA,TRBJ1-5,ASSKTGRGSNQPQH
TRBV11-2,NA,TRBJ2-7,ASSLDRGISYEQY
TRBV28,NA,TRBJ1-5,ATFLQGSNQPQH
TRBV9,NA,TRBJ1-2,ASSVRGGDRGYT
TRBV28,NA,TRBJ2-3,ASSLGEVVGTAFSTDTQY
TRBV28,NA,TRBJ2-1,ASMTSGRRSYNEQF
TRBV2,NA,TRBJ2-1,ASSEIVGTSGRVAYNEQF
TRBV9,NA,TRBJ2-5,ASSVRLGGAQY
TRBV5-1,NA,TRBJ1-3,ASSLASGSGNTIY
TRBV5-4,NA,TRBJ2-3,ASSLARGAGDTQY
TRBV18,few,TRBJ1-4,ASSAPQGSGGKLF
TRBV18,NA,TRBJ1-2,ASSPSPANLKGYT
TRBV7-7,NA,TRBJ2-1,ASSLAPGLAGGPTEQF
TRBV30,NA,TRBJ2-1,AWRASRLQQF
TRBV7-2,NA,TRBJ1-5,ASSLGVSGQPQH
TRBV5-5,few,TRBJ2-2,ASSLMAAALTGELF
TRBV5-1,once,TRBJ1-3,ASSLVGTAGNTIY
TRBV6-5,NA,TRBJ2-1,ASSLTGLAANEQF
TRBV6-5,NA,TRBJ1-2,AAGVAGGYT
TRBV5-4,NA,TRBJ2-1,ASSAGAPVDNEQF
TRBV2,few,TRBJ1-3,ASSEVAGNTIY
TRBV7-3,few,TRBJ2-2,ASSLQGLTGELF
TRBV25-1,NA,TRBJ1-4,ASQRTQNEKLF
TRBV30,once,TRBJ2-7,AWSVTGGAIYEQY
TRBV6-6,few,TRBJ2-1,ASSYMSGGAYNEQF
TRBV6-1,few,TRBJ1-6,ASTQAFNSPLH
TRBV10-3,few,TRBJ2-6,AISIRTGDSSGANVLT
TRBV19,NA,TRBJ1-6,ASSIEANAPPLH
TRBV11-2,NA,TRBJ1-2,ASSLDGGLVGGYT
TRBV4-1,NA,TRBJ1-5,ASSQTIQDRGNQPQH
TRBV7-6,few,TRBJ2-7,ASSSIYSYEQY
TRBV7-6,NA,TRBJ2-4,ASSLYPTGDIQY
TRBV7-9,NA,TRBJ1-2,ASSPAGGLYGYT
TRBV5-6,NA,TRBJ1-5,ASSLARYGPQH
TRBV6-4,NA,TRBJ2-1,ASSDSLAGGLQF
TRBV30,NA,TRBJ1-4,AWSLGGKLF
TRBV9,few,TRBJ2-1,ASSGTEGGGTSYNEQF